Detailed here is one T cell receptor beta chain. This sample is drawn from a study of technical replicates of blood from several donors. V was pared by 2 bases and J by 1 base, with 3 bases of the junction left unmatched. From germline, CDR1 is MNHEY and CDR2 SMNVEV (reference sequence). CDR3 length: 16 amino acids. TCRdb keeps only in-frame clones here, not all; method: immunoSEQ multiplex PCR. The repertoire holds about 68,000 clones, with 95% to 97% as singletons. This clonotype was obtained from a human donor in good health. V and J are TRBV27 and TRBJ2-7; 12 bases are shared with TRBD2. The sample was T cells isolated from PBMCs. Here the CDR3 reads CASSLKGTSGSYEQYF. In DNA form, the CDR3 reads TGTGCCAGCAGTTTAAAGGGGACTAGCGGGTCCTACGAGCAGTACTTC.